One and the same sample provided the 8 T cell receptor beta chains below, sequenced in a study of immune evolution from preneoplasia to lung adenocarcinoma. TCRdb keeps only in-frame clones here, not all; method: immunoSEQ multiplex PCR. The data contain approximately 7,700 clones, over 75% of them singletons. The source material was FFPE minimally invasive lung adenocarcinoma tissue. The receptors here all came from a person aged 80 or over with lung adenocarcinoma.

The chain carries TRBV10-2 and TRBJ1-2; perhaps TRBD1 as D (6 bases). Germline assignment: CDR1 WSHSY and CDR2 SAAADI. Trimming stripped 4 bases from V and 8 bases from J, with 20 bases between. This CDR3 contains 15 residues. In DNA form, the CDR3 reads TGCGCCAGCAGTGGGGGGGGCAGGGTAATGTCCGGCTACACCTTC. It yields the protein CASSGGGRVMSGYTF.

This chain links TRBV7-3 with TRBJ1-4, with TRBD1 as a possible D gene (6 bases). The CDR3 is 12 amino acids. V lost 7 bases and J 6 bases, leaving 9 bases between the germline ends. Germline loops: CDR1 SGHTA, CDR2 FQGTGA. CDR3 sequence (DNA): TGTGCCAGCAAAGGGGGAGATGAAAAACTGTTTTTT. Translating it yields CASKGGDEKLFF.

Here the CDR3 reads CAWSFNKNIQYF. CDR3 bases: TGTGCCTGGAGTTTCAACAAAAACATTCAGTACTTC. The chain uses TRBV30 and TRBJ2-4, with D hard to call. Germline V gives CDR1 GTSNPN, CDR2 SVGIG (reference sequence). The CDR3 has 12 amino acids. V lost 2 bases to trimming and J lost 3 bases, with 5 bases between them.

This clone was found a few times. CDR3 sequence (DNA): TGTGCCAGCAGCCCAGGCCCACAGGGGAACTATGGCTACACCTTC. The encoded protein is CASSPGPQGNYGYTF. J is TRBJ1-2 and V is TRBV7-2; TRBD1 aligns across 7 bases. Germline values: CDR1 SGHTA, CDR2 FQGNSA. This CDR3 is 15 amino acids long. V trimming: 5 bases; J trimming: 2 bases; junction bases outside the gene matches: 8.

This rearrangement joins TRBV4-2 to TRBJ2-3; 7 bases are shared with TRBD2. The length of the CDR3 is 20 residues. Losses at the gene ends were 2 bases for V and 2 bases for J; bases not matched to a gene: 19. Per germline, CDR1 LGHNA and CDR2 YNFKEQ. The CDR3 DNA reads as TGTGCCAGCAGCCAAATAGCGGCCCACGGCGGGGGAACTACCACAGATACGCAGTATTTT. Translation: CASSQIAAHGGGTTTDTQYF.

The gene calls are TRBV14 and TRBJ1-6; D uncertain. The CDR3 has 15 amino acids. In germline, CDR1 is SGHDN, CDR2 FVKESK. V lost 0 bases, J lost 8 bases, and 11 bases lay in between. CDR3 sequence reads: CASSQERGTDSPLHF. DNA for the CDR3: TGTGCCAGCAGCCAAGAGCGGGGTACGGATTCACCCCTCCACTTT.

A single count supports this clone. This chain links TRBV7-6 with TRBJ2-5; either TRBD1 or TRBD2 may supply D (5 bases each). V lost 5 bases to trimming and J lost 2 bases, with 12 bases between them. The CDR3 runs 14 residues. Germline loops: CDR1 SGHVS, CDR2 FNYEAQ. The CDR3 reads CASSAGTRQETQYF. CDR3 bases: TGTGCCAGCAGCGCCGGGACGCGGCAAGAGACCCAGTACTTC. The variable domain in full, with the rest retrieved from reference TRBV7-6 and TRBJ2-5, is GAGVSQSPRYKVTKRGQDVALRCDPISGHVSLYWYRQALGQGPEFLTYFNYEAQQDKSGLPNDRFSAERPEGSISTLTIQRTEQRDSAMYRCASSAGTRQETQYFGPGTRLLVL.

The chain is built from TRBV4-2 and TRBJ2-2; possible D gene TRBD2, 5 bases. CDR1 and CDR2 (germline): LGHNA, YNFKEQ. V was shortened by 0 bases and J by 0 bases, with 11 bases between the two germline ends. CDR3 length: 17 residues. In nucleotides, the CDR3 is TGTGCCAGCAGCCAAGATCCGCTAGCAGCGAACACCGGGGAGCTGTTTTTT. Its protein product is CASSQDPLAANTGELFF.